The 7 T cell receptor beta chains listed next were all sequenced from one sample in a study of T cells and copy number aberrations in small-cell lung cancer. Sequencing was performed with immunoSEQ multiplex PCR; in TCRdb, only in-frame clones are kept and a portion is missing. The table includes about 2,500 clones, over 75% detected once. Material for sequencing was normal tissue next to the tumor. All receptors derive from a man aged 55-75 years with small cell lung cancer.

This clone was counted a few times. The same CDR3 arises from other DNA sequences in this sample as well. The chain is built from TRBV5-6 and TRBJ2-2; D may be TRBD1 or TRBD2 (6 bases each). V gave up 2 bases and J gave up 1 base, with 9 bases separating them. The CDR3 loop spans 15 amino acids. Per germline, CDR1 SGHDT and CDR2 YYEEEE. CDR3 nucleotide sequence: TGTGCCAGCAGCTTAGGGGGAGGGAACACCGGGGAGCTGTTTTTT. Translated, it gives CASSLGGGNTGELFF.

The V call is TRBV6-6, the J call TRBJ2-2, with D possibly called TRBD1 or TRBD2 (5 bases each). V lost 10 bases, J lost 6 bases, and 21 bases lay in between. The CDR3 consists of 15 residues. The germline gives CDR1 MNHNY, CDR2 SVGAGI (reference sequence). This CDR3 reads CATRGEPSLPGELFF. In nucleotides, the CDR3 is TGTGCCACTCGAGGGGAGCCATCGCTTCCCGGGGAGCTGTTTTTT.

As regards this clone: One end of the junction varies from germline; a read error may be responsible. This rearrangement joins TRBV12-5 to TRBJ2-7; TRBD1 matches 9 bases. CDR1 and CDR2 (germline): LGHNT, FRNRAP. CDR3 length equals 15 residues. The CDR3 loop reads CASASPGQGSHEQYF. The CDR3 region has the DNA TGTGCTAGTGCTTCACCGGGACAGGGCTCCCACGAGCAGTACTTC.

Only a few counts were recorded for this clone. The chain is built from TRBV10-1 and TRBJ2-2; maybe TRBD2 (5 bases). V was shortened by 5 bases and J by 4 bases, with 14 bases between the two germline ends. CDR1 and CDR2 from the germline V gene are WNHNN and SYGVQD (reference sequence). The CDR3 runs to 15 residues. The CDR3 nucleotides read TGCGCCAGCAGTAGGAGGTCTACGTCCACCGGGGAGCTGTTTTTT. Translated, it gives CASSRRSTSTGELFF.

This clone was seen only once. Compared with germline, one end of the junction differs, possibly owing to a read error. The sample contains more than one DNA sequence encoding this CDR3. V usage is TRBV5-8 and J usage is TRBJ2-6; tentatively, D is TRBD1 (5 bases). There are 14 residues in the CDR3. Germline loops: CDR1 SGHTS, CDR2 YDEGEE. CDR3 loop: CASSRGLGANVLTF. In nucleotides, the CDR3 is TGTGCCAGCAGCCGAGGATTAGGGGCCAACGTCCTAACTTTC.

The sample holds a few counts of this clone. The CDR3 DNA reads as TGTGCCAGCAGTGAGACCAGCGGCAACTACGAGCAGTACTTC. Translation gives CASSETSGNYEQYF. The chain has TRBV2 and TRBJ2-7; D might be TRBD2 (5 bases). Germline lookup yields CDR1 SNHLY and CDR2 FYNNEI. The CDR3 loop spans 14 amino acids. V was shortened by 3 bases and J by 3 bases, with 12 bases between the two germline ends.

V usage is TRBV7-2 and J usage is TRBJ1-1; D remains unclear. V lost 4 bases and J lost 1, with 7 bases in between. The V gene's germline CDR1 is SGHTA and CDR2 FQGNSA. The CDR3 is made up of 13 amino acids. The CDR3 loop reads CASSYDSNTEAFF. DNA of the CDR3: TGTGCCAGCAGCTATGACTCGAACACTGAAGCTTTCTTT.